Following are 20 T cell receptor beta chains from one sample sequenced in a study of T cells in Graves' hyperthyroidism and ophthalmopathy. From RNA transcripts, TCR beta CDR3 regions were amplified. The HTBI set primed first-round TCR CDR3 RT-PCR. MiXCR, run by TCRdb on the multiplex PCR reads, gives a single entry per CDR3 protein. This repertoire shows 200,000 to 250,000 distinct CDR3 sequences, approximately 25% found once; its top ten account for about 40%. Sequenced sample: blood. These receptors were collected from a woman aged 40 to 49 with Graves' ophthalmopathy.

The rearrangement joins TRBV12-3 or TRBV12-4 to TRBJ1-5, with no clear D. V was cut by 5 bases and J by 1 base, with 12 bases left in between. This CDR3 contains 15 residues. The CDR3 bases are TGTGCCAGCAGTAACGCCTTCGGGAGCAATCAGCCCCAGCATTTT. This translates into CASSNAFGSNQPQHF.

This clonotype was seen many times. V gene TRBV4-2 combines with J gene TRBJ1-1, with D perhaps TRBD1 (5 bases). The CDR3 length is 19 residues. Trimming pared 0 bases from V and 0 bases from J, leaving 20 bases between. From germline, CDR1 is LGHNA and CDR2 YNFKEQ. The CDR3 protein is CASSQEDFRGAHLNTEAFF. DNA for the CDR3: TGTGCCAGCAGCCAAGAGGATTTTAGAGGGGCCCACTTGAACACTGAAGCTTTCTTT.

This clonotype was seen repeatedly, ten times or more. V and J are TRBV4-1 and TRBJ1-5; 9 bases align to TRBD1. CDR3 size: 15 residues. Germline values: CDR1 MGHRA, CDR2 YSYEKL. Trimming cost V 2 bases and J 4 bases; bases outside gene matches: 3. CDR3 loop: CASSQPTGGNQPQHF. The CDR3, as DNA: TGCGCCAGCAGCCAACCGACAGGGGGGAATCAGCCCCAGCATTTT.

This clonotype was seen repeatedly, ten times or more. This rearrangement joins TRBV29-1 to TRBJ2-2, with TRBD2 matching 10 bases. Germline V gene data show CDR1 as SQVTM and CDR2 as ANQGSEA. The CDR3 has 15 residues. The V gene end was trimmed by 6 bases and the J gene end by 2 bases; junction bases not matched to a gene: 6. The CDR3 DNA reads as TGCAGCGTCGATCGACTAGCGGGTAACACCGGGGAGCTGTTTTTT. Its translation: CSVDRLAGNTGELFF.

This clonotype has at least ten counts. The chain carries TRBV7-9 and TRBJ2-7, with TRBD1 matching over 8 bases. CDR3 length equals 16 residues. Trimming took 4 bases from V and 2 from J; bases not matched to a gene: 10. Germline assignment: CDR1 SEHNR and CDR2 FQNEAQ (reference sequence). CDR3 coding DNA: TGTGCCAGCAGCTCAACCCGACAGGGGAGTCCCTACGAGCAGTACTTC. Its protein is CASSSTRQGSPYEQYF.

The V call is TRBV6-5, the J call TRBJ2-5, with D maybe TRBD2 (5 bases). The V end lost 0 bases, the J end lost 2 bases, and 10 bases lay between the germline ends. This CDR3 contains 15 residues. Germline V gene sequence: CDR1 MNHEY, CDR2 SVGAGI. In DNA, the CDR3 is TGTGCCAGCAGTTACTCGCGACGGACTCAAGAGACCCAGTACTTC. It encodes CASSYSRRTQETQYF.

This clonotype was found many times. This chain joins TRBV3-1 and TRBJ2-7; D might be TRBD1 (5 bases). The CDR3 is made up of 14 amino acids. Germline loops: CDR1 LGHDT, CDR2 YNNKEL (reference sequence). The germline V and J ends were trimmed by 8 bases and 0 bases, with 14 bases remaining between them. Written as DNA, the CDR3 is TGTGCCAGCTCTCCGACAGTTATCTCCTACGAGCAGTACTTC. This gives the protein CASSPTVISYEQYF.

The V gene is TRBV6-1, the J gene TRBJ1-5; D is possibly TRBD1 (5 bases). Trimming pared 7 bases from V and 4 bases from J, leaving 8 bases between. CDR1 is MNHNS, CDR2 SASEGT, per germline. The CDR3 runs to 12 residues. CDR3 in amino acids: CASKGANQPQHF. DNA for the CDR3: TGTGCCAGCAAAGGGGCTAATCAGCCCCAGCATTTT.

This clonotype was seen repeatedly, ten times or more. The J gene is TRBJ1-2, the V gene TRBV29-1; the match to TRBD1 covers 10 bases. J lost 3 bases, V lost 6 bases, and 7 bases had no gene match. The germline CDR1 and CDR2 sequences are SQVTM and ANQGSEA. The CDR3 is 14 residues long. CDR3 loop: CSVVSGTGDYGYTF. In DNA, the CDR3 is TGCAGCGTCGTCTCCGGGACAGGGGACTATGGCTACACCTTC. Full variable domain (rest looked up from reference TRBV29-1 and TRBJ1-2): SAVISQKPSRDICQRGTSLTIQCQVDSQVTMMFWYRQQPGQSLTLIATANQGSEATYESGFVIDKFPISRPNLTFSTLTVSNMSPEDSSIYLCSVVSGTGDYGYTFGSGTRLTVV.

The chain combines TRBV18 with TRBJ2-5; D unresolved. Trimming removed 3 bases from V and 2 bases from J, with 10 bases in between. There are 14 residues in the CDR3. Germline V lookup: CDR1 KGHSH, CDR2 LQKENI. The CDR3 region is CASSPLRMQETQYF. The CDR3 region has the DNA TGTGCCAGCTCACCTCTAAGGATGCAAGAGACCCAGTACTTC.

This clonotype was seen many times. V gene TRBV12-3 or TRBV12-4 combines with J gene TRBJ2-7; D is uncertain. Trimming pared 4 bases from V and 5 bases from J, leaving 21 bases between. The CDR3 is made up of 16 amino acids. The CDR3 sequence is CASSSALTSTFDEQYF. CDR3 coding DNA: TGTGCCAGCAGTTCCGCCCTGACCAGTACCTTCGACGAGCAGTACTTC.

The rearrangement joins TRBV10-3 to TRBJ2-2; 9 nucleotides match TRBD1. The junction had 7 bases not matched to a gene; V was cut back by 8 bases and J by 3 bases. The CDR3 has 15 residues. Per the germline V gene, CDR1 is ENHRY and CDR2 is SYGVKD. Here the CDR3 reads CAIRDRVSDTGELFF. The CDR3 DNA reads TGTGCCATCCGGGACAGGGTATCGGACACCGGGGAGCTGTTTTTT.

The chain joins TRBV6-5 to TRBJ1-1; D may be TRBD1 (5 bases). The CDR3 spans 15 residues. V gave up 0 bases and J gave up 5 bases, with 13 bases separating them. Germline V gene lookup returns CDR1 MNHEY and CDR2 SVGAGI. The DNA of the CDR3 is TGTGCCAGCAGTTACTCGACAGAGGTGGGGACTGAAGCTTTCTTT. Translating gives CASSYSTEVGTEAFF.

V usage is TRBV6-1 and J usage is TRBJ1-1, with D unresolved. Germline CDR1 reads MNHNS; CDR2 reads SASEGT. V was pared by 6 bases and J by 7 bases, with 9 bases between. The CDR3 has 11 residues. CDR3 nucleotides: TGTGCCAGCAGAGAATTAGGTGAAGCTTTCTTT. Translating it yields CASRELGEAFF.

There are many counts of this clonotype. The junction does not match germline at one end; this may be a read error. The chain employs TRBV28 and TRBJ2-7; 9 nucleotides align to TRBD1. The CDR3 has 15 amino acids. Germline CDR1 is MDHEN and CDR2 is SYDVKM. This CDR3 reads CVSSETGTGSREQYF. The CDR3 coding sequence is TGTGTCAGCAGTGAAACCGGGACAGGGAGTAGGGAGCAGTACTTC.

This clonotype was observed once. The CDR3 coding sequence is TGTGCCATCAGTCTGTTGGGGGCAAGCTCCTACGAGCAGTACTTC. Protein product: CAISLLGASSYEQYF. The chain is built from TRBV10-3 and TRBJ2-7, with D perhaps TRBD1 (6 bases). Germline V gives CDR1 ENHRY, CDR2 SYGVKD. The V gene lost 5 bases and the J gene lost 0 bases, with 14 bases spanning the gap. The CDR3 has 15 amino acids.

This clonotype was seen at least ten times. The chain uses TRBV6-4 and TRBJ1-1; maybe TRBD1 (6 bases). The CDR3 covers 17 residues. V shed 6 bases and J shed 0 bases, with 20 bases lying between them. The V gene's germline CDR1 is MRHNA and CDR2 SNTAGT. CDR3 bases: TGTGCCAGCAGGTCGTTGGTGGGGACACCGATGAACACTGAAGCTTTCTTT. Translated, it gives CASRSLVGTPMNTEAFF.

This clonotype was seen many times. This chain joins TRBV9 and TRBJ2-2; D uncertain. Per germline, CDR1 SGDLS and CDR2 YYNGEE. Trimming took 0 bases from V and 0 from J, leaving 3 bases between them. This CDR3 spans 14 amino acids. In DNA form, the CDR3 reads TGTGCCAGCAGCGTAGTCCCGAACACCGGGGAGCTGTTTTTT. Translated: CASSVVPNTGELFF.

This clonotype was found many times. The chain has TRBV9 and TRBJ2-7; a weak D match, TRBD2 (6 bases). V was pared by 1 base and J by 6 bases, with 14 bases between. The CDR3 length is 14 residues. Germline V gives CDR1 SGDLS, CDR2 YYNGEE. Here the CDR3 DNA reads TGTGCCAGCAGCGTATCCGGGGGTAATGGCGAGCAGTACTTC. Residues: CASSVSGGNGEQYF.

This clonotype was detected only a few times. Sequence at one end of the junction differs from germline and may be a read error. The chain employs TRBV6-2 or TRBV6-3 and TRBJ1-1; perhaps TRBD1 as D (6 bases). This CDR3 is built from 12 residues. CDR1 is MNHEY and CDR2 is SVGEGT in the germline V gene. The CDR3 region is CASIPWDTEASF. In DNA form, the CDR3 reads TGTGCCAGCATCCCATGGGACACTGAAGCTTCCTTT.